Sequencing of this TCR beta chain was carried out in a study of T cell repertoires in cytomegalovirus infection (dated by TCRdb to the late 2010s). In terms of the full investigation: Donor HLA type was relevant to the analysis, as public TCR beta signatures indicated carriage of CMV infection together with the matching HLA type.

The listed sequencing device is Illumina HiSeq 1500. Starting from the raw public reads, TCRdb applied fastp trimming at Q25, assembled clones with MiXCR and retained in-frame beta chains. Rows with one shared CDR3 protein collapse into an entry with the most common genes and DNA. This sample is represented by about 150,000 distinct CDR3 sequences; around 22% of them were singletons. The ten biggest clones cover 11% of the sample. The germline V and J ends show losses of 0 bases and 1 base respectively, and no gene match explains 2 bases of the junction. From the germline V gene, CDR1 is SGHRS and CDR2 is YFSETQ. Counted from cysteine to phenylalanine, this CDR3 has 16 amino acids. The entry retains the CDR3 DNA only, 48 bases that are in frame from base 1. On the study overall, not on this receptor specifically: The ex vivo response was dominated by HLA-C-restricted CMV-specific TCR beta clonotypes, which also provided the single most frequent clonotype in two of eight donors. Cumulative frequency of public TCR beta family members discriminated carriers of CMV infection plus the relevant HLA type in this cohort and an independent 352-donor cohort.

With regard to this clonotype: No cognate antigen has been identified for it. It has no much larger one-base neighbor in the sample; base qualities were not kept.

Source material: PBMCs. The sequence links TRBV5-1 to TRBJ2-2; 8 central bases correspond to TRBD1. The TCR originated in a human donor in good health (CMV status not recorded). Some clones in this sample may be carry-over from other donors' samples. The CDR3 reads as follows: CASSLEGTGNTGELFF. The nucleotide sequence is TGCGCCAGCAGCTTGGAAGGGACAGGGAACACCGGGGAGCTGTTTTTT.